Listed here are 8 T cell receptor beta chains from one sample, sequenced in a study of blood T cell repertoires in COVID-19. Generated by immunoSEQ multiplex PCR, the TCRdb table keeps only in-frame clones and is missing some. The sample yields approximately 5,000 clones, about four fifths seen once. Sample: peripheral blood. These receptors all come from a human donor in a cohort sampled during active COVID-19.

The chain combines TRBV14 with TRBJ2-7; the match to TRBD1 covers 7 bases. This CDR3 is 15 amino acids long. V lost 0 bases and J lost 4; bases outside the gene matches: 6. CDR1 is SGHDN and CDR2 is FVKESK in the germline V gene. The CDR3 DNA sequence: TGTGCCAGCAGCCAAGATGGCAGGGGGTGGTACGAGCAGTACTTC. This codes for CASSQDGRGWYEQYF.

The rearrangement uses TRBV19 and TRBJ2-3; no clear D. Trimming pared 10 bases from V and 0 bases from J, leaving 14 bases between. Germline CDR1 LNHDA, CDR2 SQIVND (reference sequence). The CDR3 consists of 14 residues. As DNA, the CDR3 is TGTGCCACCCAGGTCGGCTTGAGCACAGATACGCAGTATTTT. This gives the protein CATQVGLSTDTQYF.

The J gene is TRBJ2-6, the V gene TRBV4-1; 9 bases agree with TRBD2. The length of the CDR3 is 18 residues. Trimming removed 0 bases from V and 0 bases from J; junction bases left unmatched: 3. Per germline, CDR1 MGHRA and CDR2 YSYEKL. CDR3 sequence: CASSQDGTSFSGANVLTF. CDR3 in DNA: TGCGCCAGCAGCCAAGACGGGACTAGCTTCTCTGGGGCCAACGTCCTGACTTTC.

This clone was recorded only once. The chain links TRBV6-4 to TRBJ2-1; D not resolved. The CDR3 totals 14 residues. Germline-derived CDR1 and CDR2 are MRHNA and SNTAGT. V was trimmed by 3 bases and J by 3 bases, leaving 9 bases between them. DNA of the CDR3: TGTGCCAGCAGTGATGGCGGCGACTACAATGAGCAGTTCTTC. Its protein product is CASSDGGDYNEQFF.

Only one count was recorded for this clone. This CDR3 reads CASSYLGLAGGETQYF. DNA for the CDR3: TGTGCCAGCAGTTACCTCGGACTAGCGGGAGGGGAGACCCAGTACTTC. The rearrangement links TRBV6-2 or TRBV6-3 to TRBJ2-5; TRBD2 agrees at 15 bases. Trimming at V came to 2 bases and at J to 5 bases, leaving 3 bases not matched to a gene. The CDR3 length is 16 residues. Germline CDR1 MNHEY, CDR2 SVGEGT.

The V gene is TRBV4-1, the J gene TRBJ2-2, with 7 bases matching TRBD1. This CDR3 spans 16 amino acids. Germline loops: CDR1 MGHRA, CDR2 YSYEKL. With 3 bases clipped from V and 6 bases from J, the junction kept 10 bases outside the gene matches. This CDR3 reads CASSQSLTGPAGELFF. CDR3 DNA: TGCGCCAGCAGCCAGTCGCTGACAGGGCCCGCCGGGGAGCTGTTTTTT.

Only a few counts were recorded for this clone. The V and J genes are TRBV7-8 and TRBJ2-6; a weak D match, TRBD2 (5 bases). The germline V gene encodes CDR1 SGHVS and CDR2 FQNEAQ. V was trimmed by 8 bases and J by 3 bases, leaving 26 bases between them. The CDR3 runs to 19 residues. CDR3 in amino acids: CASPRTTGLNTIGANVLTF. CDR3 coding DNA: TGTGCCAGCCCAAGGACGACTGGACTTAACACTATTGGGGCCAACGTCCTGACTTTC. Based on the CDR3 plus reference TRBV7-8 and TRBJ2-6, the full variable domain is GAGVSQSPRYKVAKRGQDVALRCDPISGHVSLFWYQQALGQGPEFLTYFQNEAQLDKSGLPSDRFFAERPEGSVSTLKIQRTQQEDSAVYLCASPRTTGLNTIGANVLTFGAGSRLTVL.

The chain couples TRBV24-1 to TRBJ1-2; D is uncertain. The V end lost 1 base, the J end lost 0 bases, and 5 bases lay between the germline ends. This CDR3 spans 14 amino acids. Germline CDR1 reads KGHDR; CDR2 reads SFDVKD. CDR3 in amino acids: CATSDFQSNYGYTF. The CDR3 bases are TGTGCCACCAGTGATTTTCAATCTAACTATGGCTACACCTTC.